This is a list of T cell receptor beta chains from one sample in a study of shared clonotypes between healthy human individuals. Libraries were prepared by immunoSEQ multiplex PCR; TCRdb keeps only in-frame clonotypes and omits some of them. The sample records about 2 million clones, approximately 95% being singletons. Sequencing was performed on naive CD8+ T cells sorted from blood. The source of these receptors is a man aged 18 to 29 in good health. The CDR3 runs from the conserved cysteine through the conserved F or W. Each record gives: J gene, V gene, D gene, clone size, CDR3 protein, CDR3 DNA. The D gene is left open where the match is weak. Clone sizes are given selectively: once, few, many, or a class where the clone is expanded.

>TRBJ2-3|TRBV4-2|.|.
CASSQGLLEDTQYF
TGTGCCAGCAGCCAAGGGTTGCTAGAAGATACGCAGTATTTT
>TRBJ2-7|TRBV4-1|.|.
CASSQETGNYEQYF
TGCGCCAGCAGCCAAGAGACAGGAAACTACGAGCAGTACTTC
>TRBJ1-1|TRBV11-2|.|.
CASSLDTNTEAFF
TGTGCCAGCAGCTTAGATACGAACACTGAAGCTTTCTTT
>TRBJ2-7|TRBV6-5|TRBD2|.
CASSYSREFGQYF
TGTGCCAGCAGTTACTCGCGGGAGTTCGGGCAGTACTTC
>TRBJ2-7|TRBV28|TRBD1|.
CASSPSGTVAYEQYF
TGTGCCAGCAGTCCGTCCGGGACAGTAGCCTACGAGCAGTACTTC
>TRBJ1-4|TRBV28|.|.
CASSFGGNGEKLFF
TGTGCCAGCAGTTTTGGCGGGAATGGTGAAAAACTGTTTTTT
>TRBJ2-7|TRBV29-1|TRBD1|.
CSVGKTGEYSYEQYF
TGCAGCGTAGGAAAGACAGGGGAATACTCCTACGAGCAGTACTTC
>TRBJ2-1|TRBV2|.|.
CASRELYQDEQFF
TGTGCCAGCAGGGAACTCTATCAGGATGAGCAGTTCTTC
>TRBJ2-1|TRBV29-1|.|.
CSVEARDPSYNEQFF
TGCAGCGTTGAAGCCCGGGACCCCTCCTACAATGAGCAGTTCTTC
>TRBJ1-4|TRBV4-1|TRBD1|.
CASSLRPGGEKLFF
TGCGCCAGCAGCCTACGGCCAGGGGGGGAAAAACTGTTTTTT
>TRBJ2-7|TRBV5-5|TRBD1|.
CASSLGTGQGSSYEQYF
TGTGCCAGCAGCTTGGGTACGGGACAGGGGAGCTCCTACGAGCAGTACTTC
>TRBJ2-4|TRBV18|.|.
CASSPTEAKTIQYF
TGTGCCAGCTCACCAACAGAGGCCAAAACCATTCAGTACTTC
>TRBJ2-7|TRBV5-1|TRBD1|.
CASSLEPGQGYEQYF
TGCGCCAGCAGCTTGGAGCCGGGACAGGGGTACGAGCAGTACTTC
>TRBJ1-1|TRBV27|TRBD1|.
CASSLGQGEVNTEAFF
TGTGCCAGCAGTCTCGGACAGGGGGAAGTGAACACTGAAGCTTTCTTT
>TRBJ2-7|TRBV5-4|TRBD2|.
CASSLDGRATYEQYF
TGTGCCAGCAGCTTGGACGGGAGGGCCACTTACGAGCAGTACTTC
>TRBJ2-1|TRBV30|.|.
CAWRDGNEQFF
TGTGCCTGGAGGGACGGGAATGAGCAGTTCTTC
>TRBJ2-3|TRBV4-1|TRBD1|once
CASSHGQGVDTQYF
TGCGCCAGCAGCCACGGACAGGGGGTAGATACGCAGTATTTT
>TRBJ1-1|TRBV27|.|.
CASSSLDTGMNTEAFF
TGTGCCAGCAGTTCCCTAGACACAGGGATGAACACTGAAGCTTTCTTT
>TRBJ1-2|TRBV10-2|.|.
CASSSIMGDYGYTF
TGCGCCAGCAGCTCAATCATGGGCGACTATGGCTACACCTTC
>TRBJ1-3|TRBV6-4|.|.
CAREPSGLLDRDTIYF
TGTGCCAGGGAACCTTCGGGACTCTTGGATCGGGACACCATATATTTT
>TRBJ2-1|TRBV6-1|TRBD2|.
CASSERLARFEQFF
TGTGCCAGCAGTGAGCGACTAGCGCGATTTGAGCAGTTCTTC
>TRBJ2-7|TRBV7-9|TRBD1|.
CASSLRRGQGIVSYEQYF
TGTGCCAGCAGCTTACGCCGAGGACAGGGAATTGTATCCTACGAGCAGTACTTC
>TRBJ2-7|TRBV7-9|.|.
CASSPPVGNEQYF
TGTGCCAGCAGCCCCCCTGTGGGGAACGAGCAGTACTTC
>TRBJ2-5|TRBV2|TRBD2|.
CASTPLAVQETQYF
TGTGCCAGCACCCCACTAGCGGTTCAAGAGACCCAGTACTTC
>TRBJ2-2|TRBV27|.|.
CASSRQTGTGELFF
TGTGCCAGCAGCAGACAGACCGGCACCGGGGAGCTGTTTTTT
>TRBJ2-5|TRBV6-6|.|.
CASSKAGTGETQYF
TGTGCCAGCAGTAAAGCAGGAACCGGGGAGACCCAGTACTTC
>TRBJ2-7|TRBV27|TRBD1|.
CASSSYPGQGPYEQYF
TGTGCCAGCAGTTCCTACCCGGGACAGGGCCCCTACGAGCAGTACTTC
>TRBJ2-1|TRBV7-2|TRBD2|.
CASSSTSGRPQYNEQFF
TGTGCCAGCAGCTCGACTAGCGGGAGGCCCCAATACAATGAGCAGTTCTTC
>TRBJ1-6|TRBV6-5|.|.
CASSSLYLDNSPLHF
TGTGCCAGCAGTTCGCTTTATCTGGATAATTCACCCCTCCACTTT
>TRBJ2-1|TRBV7-9|TRBD1|once
CASSLGTGGSNEQFF
TGTGCCAGCAGCTTAGGAACAGGGGGAAGCAATGAGCAGTTCTTC
>TRBJ1-4|TRBV13|.|.
CASSLKMGTSREKLFF
TGTGCCAGCAGCTTAAAGATGGGGACCAGTCGTGAAAAACTGTTTTTT
>TRBJ2-7|TRBV28|TRBD2|.
CASRPSGSSYEQYF
TGTGCCAGCAGACCTAGCGGCAGCTCCTACGAGCAGTACTTC
>TRBJ2-7|TRBV6-1|TRBD1|.
CASRGGTGTPYEQYF
TGTGCCAGCAGAGGAGGGACAGGGACGCCCTACGAGCAGTACTTC
>TRBJ1-4|TRBV13|TRBD1|.
CASSLRGHGNEKLFF
TGTGCCAGCAGCCTAAGGGGGCATGGTAATGAAAAACTGTTTTTT
>TRBJ1-4|TRBV18|.|.
CASSSAPGATNEKLFF
TGTGCCAGCTCATCGGCCCCCGGGGCAACTAATGAAAAACTGTTTTTT
>TRBJ1-4|TRBV11-2|.|once
CASKMGGPNEKLFF
TGTGCCAGCAAAATGGGGGGGCCTAATGAAAAACTGTTTTTT
>TRBJ1-2|TRBV4-3|.|.
CASSQDNTGWPYGYTF
TGCGCCAGCAGCCAAGATAACACAGGGTGGCCCTATGGCTACACCTTC
>TRBJ2-7|TRBV6-5|TRBD2|.
CASSYGGGGRTYEQYF
TGTGCCAGCAGTTACGGTGGCGGGGGGCGAACCTACGAGCAGTACTTC
>TRBJ2-1|TRBV27|.|.
CASSLLQGSEQFF
TGTGCCAGCAGTTTATTACAGGGTAGTGAGCAGTTCTTC
>TRBJ1-2|TRBV4-1|.|.
CASSQDRTSYGYTF
TGCGCCAGCAGCCAAGACAGGACAAGCTATGGCTACACCTTC
>TRBJ1-2|TRBV5-4|.|.
CASKEVRDGNYGYTF
TGTGCCAGCAAAGAAGTCCGGGATGGTAACTATGGCTACACCTTC
>TRBJ1-2|TRBV27|TRBD1|once
CASSRIYSGQGGGGYTF
TGTGCCAGCAGCCGAATTTACTCGGGACAGGGTGGGGGTGGCTACACCTTC
>TRBJ2-2|TRBV7-9|TRBD1|once
CATFPGTEGTGELFF
TGTGCCACCTTCCCCGGGACAGAGGGCACCGGGGAGCTGTTTTTT
>TRBJ1-2|TRBV27|TRBD1|.
CASSNLAQGARGYTF
TGTGCCAGCAGTAATTTGGCGCAGGGGGCGCGCGGCTACACCTTC
>TRBJ2-1|TRBV12-2|.|.
CASRPIPTERNNEQFF
TGTGCAAGTCGCCCTATCCCCACAGAGCGGAACAATGAGCAGTTCTTC
>TRBJ2-7|TRBV19|.|.
CASSILDGPNPYEQYF
TGTGCCAGTAGTATTCTCGACGGGCCAAACCCCTACGAGCAGTACTTC
>TRBJ2-5|TRBV19|.|.
CASSLSDQETQYF
TGTGCCAGTAGCCTCAGCGATCAAGAGACCCAGTACTTC
>TRBJ2-7|TRBV10-2|.|.
CASSESGEYEQYF
TGCGCCAGCAGTGAGTCGGGGGAATACGAGCAGTACTTC
>TRBJ1-4|TRBV6-1|.|.
CASSERQALIIREKLFF
TGTGCCAGCAGTGAAAGACAGGCCCTGATTATTCGTGAAAAACTGTTTTTT
>TRBJ2-1|TRBV29-1|TRBD2|once
CSVAPTSGSRSSYNEQFF
TGCAGCGTTGCCCCGACTAGCGGGAGCAGGAGCTCCTACAATGAGCAGTTCTTC
>TRBJ2-3|TRBV27|.|.
CASSLPDRYTQYF
TGTGCCAGCAGTCTCCCGGACCGATATACGCAGTATTTT
>TRBJ1-1|TRBV6-5|.|.
CASQMLPALGAEAFF
TGTGCCAGCCAGATGCTCCCGGCCCTGGGCGCTGAAGCTTTCTTT
>TRBJ2-1|TRBV2|.|.
CASSDGGGEQFF
TGTGCCAGCAGTGACGGGGGAGGTGAGCAGTTCTTC
>TRBJ1-2|TRBV27|TRBD1|.
CASKETGTGGYTF
TGTGCCAGCAAGGAGACAGGGACTGGCGGCTACACCTTC
>TRBJ1-1|TRBV13|.|once
CASSLTSDSTEAFF
TGTGCCAGCAGTCTTACCTCCGATAGCACTGAAGCTTTCTTT
>TRBJ1-3|TRBV7-6|.|.
CASSPGNTIYF
TGTGCCAGCAGCCCGGGAAACACCATATATTTT
>TRBJ2-1|TRBV28|TRBD1|.
CASSYYGDRGHYEQFF
TGTGCCAGCTCGTATTATGGGGACAGGGGTCATTATGAGCAGTTCTTC
>TRBJ2-1|TRBV28|.|few
CASSPHNEQFF
TGTGCCAGCAGTCCTCACAATGAGCAGTTCTTC
>TRBJ1-5|TRBV28|.|.
CASSFWGNQPQHF
TGTGCCAGCAGTTTTTGGGGGAATCAGCCCCAGCATTTT
>TRBJ2-1|TRBV7-6|.|.
CASSLSFGRGPESSYNEQFF
TGTGCCAGCAGCTTGTCCTTCGGGAGGGGGCCTGAGAGCTCCTACAATGAGCAGTTCTTC